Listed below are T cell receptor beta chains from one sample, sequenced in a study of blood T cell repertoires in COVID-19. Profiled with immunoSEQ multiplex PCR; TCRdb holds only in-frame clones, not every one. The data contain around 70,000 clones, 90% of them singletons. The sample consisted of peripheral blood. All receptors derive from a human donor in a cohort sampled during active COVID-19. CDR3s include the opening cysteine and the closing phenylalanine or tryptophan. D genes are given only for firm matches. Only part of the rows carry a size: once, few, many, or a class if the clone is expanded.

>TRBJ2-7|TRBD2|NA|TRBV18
TGTGCCAGCTCACCAACGGGACTAGCGTCAAGTCAGTACTTC
CASSPTGLASSQYF
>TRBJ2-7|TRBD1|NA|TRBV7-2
TGTGCCAGCAGCTTAAAACAGGGGTCGTACGAGCAGTACTTC
CASSLKQGSYEQYF
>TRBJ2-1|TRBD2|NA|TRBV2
TGTGCCAGCAGCGCCATAGCGGGAGGGCCCGGCGGGAATGAGCAGTTCTTC
CASSAIAGGPGGNEQFF
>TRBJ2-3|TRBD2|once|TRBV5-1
TGCGCCAGCAGCTTGGTGGCTAGCGGGGGCACAGATACGCAGTATTTT
CASSLVASGGTDTQYF
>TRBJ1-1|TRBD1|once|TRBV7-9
TGTGCCAGCAGCCCTGGACAGGTGAACACTGAAGCTTTCTTT
CASSPGQVNTEAFF
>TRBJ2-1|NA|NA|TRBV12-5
TGTGCTAGTGGTTATGAGTACAATGAGCAGTTCTTC
CASGYEYNEQFF
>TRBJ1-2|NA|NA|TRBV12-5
TGTGCTAGTGGAAGAGGATATGGCTACACCTTC
CASGRGYGYTF
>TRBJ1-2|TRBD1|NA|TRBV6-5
TGTGCCAGCAGACCCGGACAGGCACGCTATGGCTACACCTTC
CASRPGQARYGYTF
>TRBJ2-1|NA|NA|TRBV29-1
TGCAGCGCCCGAGGCCCTACTAGCTCCTACAATGAGCAGTTCTTC
CSARGPTSSYNEQFF
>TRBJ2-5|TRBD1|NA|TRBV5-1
TGCGCCAGCAGCTACGGACAGGGTTTTGGAGAGACCCAGTACTTC
CASSYGQGFGETQYF
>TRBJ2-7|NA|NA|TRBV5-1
TGCGCCAGCAGCTTGGCCAACTACGAGCAGTACTTC
CASSLANYEQYF
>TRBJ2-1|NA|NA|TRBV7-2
TGTGCCAGCAGCTTAGTTCCCTTAGCGAGGAACTCCAATGAGCAGTTCTTC
CASSLVPLARNSNEQFF
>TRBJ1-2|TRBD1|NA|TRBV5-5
TGTGCCAGCAGCCCCCCGGGACAGGGTTACTATGGCTACACCTTC
CASSPPGQGYYGYTF
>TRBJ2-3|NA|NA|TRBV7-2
TGTGCCAGCAGGCCCGCCCCGGTAGATACGCAGTATTTT
CASRPAPVDTQYF
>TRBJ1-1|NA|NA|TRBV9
TGTGCCAGCAGCGTAGATGGGGGCACCTACACTGAAGCTTTCTTT
CASSVDGGTYTEAFF
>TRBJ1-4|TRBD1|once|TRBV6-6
TGTGCCAGCCAAGGGACAGGGGACGAAAAACTGTTTTTT
CASQGTGDEKLFF
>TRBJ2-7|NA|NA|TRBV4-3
TGCGCCAGCAGCCACAAGAGGGGCGGGACCTACGAGCAGTACTTC
CASSHKRGGTYEQYF
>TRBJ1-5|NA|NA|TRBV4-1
TGCGCCAGCAGCCGATCTCAGGGATACAATCAGCCCCAGCATTTT
CASSRSQGYNQPQHF